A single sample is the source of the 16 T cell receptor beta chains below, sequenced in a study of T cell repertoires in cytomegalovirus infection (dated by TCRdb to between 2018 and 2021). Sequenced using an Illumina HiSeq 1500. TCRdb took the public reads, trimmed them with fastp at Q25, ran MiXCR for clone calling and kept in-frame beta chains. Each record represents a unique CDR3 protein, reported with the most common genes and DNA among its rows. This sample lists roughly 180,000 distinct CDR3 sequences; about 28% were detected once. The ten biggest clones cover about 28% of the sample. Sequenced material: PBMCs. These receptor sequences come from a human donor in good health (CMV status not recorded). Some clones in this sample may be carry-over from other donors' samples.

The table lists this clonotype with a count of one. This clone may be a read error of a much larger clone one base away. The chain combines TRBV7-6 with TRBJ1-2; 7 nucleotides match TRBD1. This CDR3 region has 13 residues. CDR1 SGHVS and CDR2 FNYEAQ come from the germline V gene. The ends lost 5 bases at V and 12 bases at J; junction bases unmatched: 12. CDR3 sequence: CASSAQTGTPHTF. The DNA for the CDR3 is TGTGCCAGCAGCGCCCAGACAGGGACCCCCCACACCTTC.

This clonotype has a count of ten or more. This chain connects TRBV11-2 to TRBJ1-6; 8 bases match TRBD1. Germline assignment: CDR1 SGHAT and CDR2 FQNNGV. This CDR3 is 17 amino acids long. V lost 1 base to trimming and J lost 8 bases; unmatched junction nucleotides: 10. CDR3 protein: CASSLAARDRFYSPLHF. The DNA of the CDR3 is TGTGCCAGCAGCTTAGCAGCCCGGGACAGGTTTTATTCACCCCTCCACTTT.

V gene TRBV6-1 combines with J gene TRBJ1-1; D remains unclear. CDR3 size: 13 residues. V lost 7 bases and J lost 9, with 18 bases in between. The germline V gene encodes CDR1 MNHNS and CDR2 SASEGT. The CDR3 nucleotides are TGTGCCAGCACCGAGAGCCGACAAGAAAAAGCTTTCTTT. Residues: CASTESRQEKAFF.

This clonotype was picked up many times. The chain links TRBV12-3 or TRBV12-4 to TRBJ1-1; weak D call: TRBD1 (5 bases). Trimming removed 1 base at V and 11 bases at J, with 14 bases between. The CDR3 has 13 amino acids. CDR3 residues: CASSLGGDFLAFF. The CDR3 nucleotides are TGTGCCAGCAGTTTAGGTGGGGACTTCCTGGCTTTCTTT.

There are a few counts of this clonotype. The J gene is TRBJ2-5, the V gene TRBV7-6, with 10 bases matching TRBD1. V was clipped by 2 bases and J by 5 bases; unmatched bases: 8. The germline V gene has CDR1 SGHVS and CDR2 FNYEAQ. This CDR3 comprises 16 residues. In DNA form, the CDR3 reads TGTGCCAGCAGCTTATACCGGGACAGGGGTCTGGAGACCCAGTACTTC. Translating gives CASSLYRDRGLETQYF.

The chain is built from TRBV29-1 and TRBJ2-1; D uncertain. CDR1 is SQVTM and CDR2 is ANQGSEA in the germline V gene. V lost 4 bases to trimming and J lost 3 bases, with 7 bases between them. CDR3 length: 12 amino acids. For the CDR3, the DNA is TGCAGCGTTGTAGTTCTCTACAATGAGCAGTTCTTC. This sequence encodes CSVVVLYNEQFF.

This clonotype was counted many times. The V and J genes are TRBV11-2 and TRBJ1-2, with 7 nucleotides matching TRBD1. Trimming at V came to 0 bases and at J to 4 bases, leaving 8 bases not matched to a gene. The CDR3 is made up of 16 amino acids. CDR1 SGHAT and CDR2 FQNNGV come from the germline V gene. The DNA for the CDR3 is TGTGCCAGCAGCTTAGAAGGGGGCAGTTCGGCCTATGGCTACACCTTC. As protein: CASSLEGGSSAYGYTF. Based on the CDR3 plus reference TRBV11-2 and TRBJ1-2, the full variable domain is EAGVAQSPRYKIIEKRQSVAFWCNPISGHATLYWYQQILGQGPKLLIQFQNNGVVDDSQLPKDRFSAERLKGVDSTLKIQPAKLEDSAVYLCASSLEGGSSAYGYTFGSGTRLTVV.

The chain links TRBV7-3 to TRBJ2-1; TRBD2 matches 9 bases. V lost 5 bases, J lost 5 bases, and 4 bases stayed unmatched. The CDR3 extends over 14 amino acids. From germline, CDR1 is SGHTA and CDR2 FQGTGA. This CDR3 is CASSRGGANNEQFF. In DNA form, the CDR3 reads TGTGCCAGCAGCCGCGGGGGGGCAAACAATGAGCAGTTCTTC. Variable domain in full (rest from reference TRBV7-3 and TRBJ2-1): GAGVSQTPSNKVTEKGKYVELRCDPISGHTALYWYRQSLGQGPEFLIYFQGTGAADDSGLPNDRFFAVRPEGSVSTLKIQRTERGDSAVYLCASSRGGANNEQFFGPGTRLTVL.

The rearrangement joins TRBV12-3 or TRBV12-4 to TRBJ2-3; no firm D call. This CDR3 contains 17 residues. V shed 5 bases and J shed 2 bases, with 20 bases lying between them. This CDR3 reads CASSPHREGAITDTQYF. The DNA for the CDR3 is TGTGCCAGCAGTCCCCATCGAGAAGGAGCTATCACAGATACGCAGTATTTT.

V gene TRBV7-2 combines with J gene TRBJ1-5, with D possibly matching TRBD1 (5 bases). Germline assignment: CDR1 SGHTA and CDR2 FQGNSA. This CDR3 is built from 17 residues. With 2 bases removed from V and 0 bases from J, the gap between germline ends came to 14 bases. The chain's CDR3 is CASSLLGGTVSNQPQHF. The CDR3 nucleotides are TGTGCCAGCAGCTTACTGGGCGGGACGGTTAGCAATCAGCCCCAGCATTTT.

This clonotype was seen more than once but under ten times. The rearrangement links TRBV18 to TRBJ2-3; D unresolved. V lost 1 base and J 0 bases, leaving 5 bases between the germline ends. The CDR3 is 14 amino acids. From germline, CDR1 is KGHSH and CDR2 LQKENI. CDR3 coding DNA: TGTGCCAGCTCACCACGTCCTAGCACAGATACGCAGTATTTT. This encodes CASSPRPSTDTQYF. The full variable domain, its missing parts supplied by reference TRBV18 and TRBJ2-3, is NAGVMQNPRHLVRRRGQEARLRCSPMKGHSHVYWYRQLPEEGLKFMVYLQKENIIDESGMPKERFSAEFPKEGPSILRIQQVVRGDSAAYFCASSPRPSTDTQYFGPGTRLTVL.

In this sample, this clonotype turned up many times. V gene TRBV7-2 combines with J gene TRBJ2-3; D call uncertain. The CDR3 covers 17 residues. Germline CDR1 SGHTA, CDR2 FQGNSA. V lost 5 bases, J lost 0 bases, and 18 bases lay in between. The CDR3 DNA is TGTGCCAGCAGCCTAACATCCGGCGGAACCAGCACAGATACGCAGTATTTT. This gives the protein CASSLTSGGTSTDTQYF.

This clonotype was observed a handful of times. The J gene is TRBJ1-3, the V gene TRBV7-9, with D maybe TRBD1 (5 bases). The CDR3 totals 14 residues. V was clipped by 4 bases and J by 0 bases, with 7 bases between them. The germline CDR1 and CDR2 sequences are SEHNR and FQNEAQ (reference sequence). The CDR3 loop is CASSSTVSGNTIYF. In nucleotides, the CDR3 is TGTGCCAGCAGCTCGACAGTCTCTGGAAACACCATATATTTT.

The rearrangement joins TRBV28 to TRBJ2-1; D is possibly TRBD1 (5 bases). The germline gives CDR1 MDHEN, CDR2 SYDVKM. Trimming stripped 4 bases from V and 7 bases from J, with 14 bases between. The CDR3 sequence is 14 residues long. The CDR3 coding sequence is TGTGCCAGCAGTTCGTCAGGGTTTCTTAATGAGCAGTTCTTC. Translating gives CASSSSGFLNEQFF.

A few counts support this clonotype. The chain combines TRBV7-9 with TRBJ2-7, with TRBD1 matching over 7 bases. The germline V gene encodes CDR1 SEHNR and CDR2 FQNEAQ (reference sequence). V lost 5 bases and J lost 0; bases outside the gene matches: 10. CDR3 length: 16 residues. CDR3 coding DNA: TGTGCCAGCAGCGCGGCCCCGACAGGGAGCTCCTACGAGCAGTACTTC. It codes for CASSAAPTGSSYEQYF.

The CDR3 loop is CASSRGGQPQETQYF. The CDR3 DNA reads TGTGCCAGCAGCCGAGGGGGACAGCCACAAGAGACCCAGTACTTC. J is TRBJ2-5 and V is TRBV11-2; 7 bases are shared with TRBD1. Germline-derived CDR1 and CDR2 are SGHAT and FQNNGV. V lost 5 bases and J lost 2; bases outside the gene matches: 8. This CDR3 spans 15 amino acids.